This T cell receptor beta chain derives from a study of blood T cells in healthy people across ages. Combining a sample-barcoded 5' primer with a J-beta primer mix, a second PCR ran for roughly 7 to 11 cycles. Each cDNA molecule was tagged by a template-switch adaptor with 12 random nucleotides. Sequencing recovered at least 3 million CDR3-containing paired-end reads from each sample. TCRdb reprocessed the 5' RACE reads with MiXCR, giving one entry per CDR3 protein. The sample comprises fewer than 2,000,000 distinct CDR3 sequences, almost 35% of which are singletons, and approximately 10% rests with the top ten. CDR3 length: 15 residues. J was trimmed by 1 base and V by 3 bases; bases with no gene match: 5. Germline lookup yields CDR1 MGHRA and CDR2 YSYEKL.

The TCR was taken from a woman in her 30s in good health. This sequence joins TRBV4-1 and TRBJ2-7; 8 nucleotides match TRBD1. Sequenced sample: blood. CDR3 bases: TGCGCCAGCAGCCAGGGACAGGAACGATCCTACGAGCAGTACTTC. Translation: CASSQGQERSYEQYF.